This TCR beta chain was sequenced for a study of cytomegalovirus exposure and HLA in healthy donors. CDR1 and CDR2 from the germline V gene are MDHEN and SYDVKM. The CDR3 has 15 residues. Trimming cost V 5 bases and J 3 bases; bases outside gene matches: 6. TCRdb's copy holds only in-frame clones and misses some; the assay was immunoSEQ multiplex PCR. The table lists about 240,000 clones, 75% to 90% of them singletons. Study-level findings and limits: Specific recognition of CMV antigens was confirmed in vitro for a few chains (all CMV-associated). The classifier was said to identify cytomegalovirus status with high specificity and sensitivity.

Worth noting for this clone: As yet, its antigen is unknown.

Input material: PBMCs. The V gene is TRBV28, the J gene TRBJ1-2; 10 bases line up with TRBD1. The receptor comes from a woman aged 30 to 39 in good health and CMV-seropositive. CDR3 nucleotide sequence: TGTGCCAGCAGTCCACGACAGGGGGCCTACTATGGCTACACCTTC. This gives the protein CASSPRQGAYYGYTF.